This T cell receptor beta chain was captured in a study of Tregs in tolerant kidney transplant recipients. Data came from immunoSEQ multiplex PCR; TCRdb stores just in-frame clones and leaves some out. The repertoire consists of tens of thousands of clones, with approximately 93% occurring once and the leading ten covering around 0.45%. To note about this clone: The antigen remains unidentified.

Unstimulated Tregs (CD4+CD25+CD127-) and CD4+CD25- non-Tregs were sorted from PBMCs. V dropped 7 bases and J dropped 7 bases, with 13 bases sitting between them. The CDR3 runs 12 residues. Germline loops: CDR1 MNHNS, CDR2 SASEGT. Study-wide results and caveats: Biological reproducibility was not directly addressed in this study.

The receptor was derived from a human donor who received a combined kidney and bone marrow transplant. The starting material was CD4+ T cells from blood, obtained before the transplant. V usage is TRBV6-1 and J usage is TRBJ1-2; no firm D call. Here the CDR3 reads CASTGAEGGYTF. The CDR3 nucleotides are TGTGCCAGCACAGGAGCAGAGGGTGGCTACACCTTC.